The rows below give T cell receptor beta chains drawn from one sample of a study of neoadjuvant nivolumab and ipilimumab in lung cancer. Clones were read by immunoSEQ multiplex PCR, and TCRdb kept only the in-frame ones, dropping some. The data contain 9,000 to 10,000 clones, about four fifths of them singletons. The material sequenced was peripheral blood, taken before neoadjuvant nivolumab, alone or with ipilimumab. These receptors originate from an adult with non-small cell lung cancer. Both conserved end residues are part of each CDR3. A D gene is named only where the DNA matches it firmly. Size is stated for part of the rows, as once, few or many counts, or as a class when the clone is expanded.

CDR3aa | CDR3nt | j_gene | d_gene | abundance | v_gene
CASSLVGRLTEAFF | TGTGCCAGCAGCTTGGTAGGGCGGCTCACTGAAGCTTTCTTT | TRBJ1-1 | . | . | TRBV5-6
CASSSNYGYTF | TGTGCCAGCAGCTCGAACTATGGCTACACCTTC | TRBJ1-2 | . | . | TRBV5-4
CASSVDQGAAEKLFF | TGTGCCAGCAGCGTAGATCAGGGGGCAGCTGAAAAACTGTTTTTT | TRBJ1-4 | TRBD1 | . | TRBV9
CAISSLAQKETQYF | TGTGCCATCAGTTCTCTAGCGCAGAAAGAGACCCAGTACTTC | TRBJ2-5 | . | . | TRBV10-3
CAISSGVYNEQFF | TGTGCCATCAGTAGCGGGGTCTACAATGAGCAGTTCTTC | TRBJ2-1 | TRBD2 | . | TRBV10-3
CASSPRTLPGELFF | TGTGCCAGCAGTCCTAGGACTCTTCCCGGGGAGCTGTTTTTT | TRBJ2-2 | . | few | TRBV27
CASSARTDGTTEAFF | TGTGCCAGCAGCGCCCGGACCGACGGGACCACTGAAGCTTTCTTT | TRBJ1-1 | . | . | TRBV7-6
CASSQGDEQYF | TGCGCCAGCAGCCAAGGTGACGAGCAGTACTTC | TRBJ2-7 | . | . | TRBV4-1
CASSHLLAGGLETQYF | TGTGCCAGCAGCCACCTTCTAGCGGGAGGCTTAGAGACCCAGTACTTC | TRBJ2-5 | TRBD2 | . | TRBV7-9
CASSPSGGGMNTEAFF | TGTGCCAGCAGCCCAAGCGGTGGGGGCATGAACACTGAAGCTTTCTTT | TRBJ1-1 | . | . | TRBV11-1
CASSEVQRSEQFF | TGTGCCAGCAGTGAAGTTCAGCGGAGTGAGCAGTTCTTC | TRBJ2-1 | . | few | TRBV6-1
CASSLVGTGFSGANVLTF | TGCGCCAGCAGCTTGGTGGGGACAGGTTTCTCTGGGGCCAACGTCCTGACTTTC | TRBJ2-6 | TRBD1 | . | TRBV5-1
CASSFGPPGEQYF | TGTGCCAGCAGCTTCGGACCTCCGGGCGAGCAGTACTTC | TRBJ2-7 | . | few | TRBV7-9
CASSSYRARELFF | TGTGCCAGCAGCTCGTACAGGGCGAGGGAACTGTTTTTT | TRBJ1-4 | . | . | TRBV7-2
CASSLSGIHYEQYF | TGTGCCAGCAGCTTATCAGGGATTCACTACGAGCAGTACTTC | TRBJ2-7 | . | . | TRBV5-8
CASYRDSAYGYTF | TGTGCCAGTTATCGGGACAGTGCCTATGGCTACACCTTC | TRBJ1-2 | TRBD1 | . | TRBV19
CASSETSGIGHDTGELFF | TGTGCCAGCAGCGAGACTAGCGGGATAGGTCACGACACCGGGGAGCTGTTTTTT | TRBJ2-2 | TRBD2 | . | TRBV9
CASSLGEANIQYF | TGTGCCAGCTCACTGGGGGAGGCGAACATTCAGTACTTC | TRBJ2-4 | . | . | TRBV18
CASSPGQGDGYGYTF | TGTGCCAGCAGCCCTGGACAGGGGGATGGCTATGGCTACACCTTC | TRBJ1-2 | TRBD1 | . | TRBV7-9
CASNTGITNEKLFF | TGTGCCAGTAATACAGGGATAACTAATGAAAAACTGTTTTTT | TRBJ1-4 | . | . | TRBV19
CASSSSWGENEQFF | TGTGCCAGCAGCTCCAGTTGGGGGGAGAATGAGCAGTTCTTC | TRBJ2-1 | . | . | TRBV7-9
CASSLQGDSGNTIYF | TGCGCCAGCAGCTTGCAGGGGGACTCTGGAAACACCATATATTTT | TRBJ1-3 | TRBD1 | . | TRBV5-1
CASSPMGVGPALGEQFF | TGTGCCAGCAGCCCTATGGGGGTGGGCCCGGCACTAGGTGAGCAGTTCTTC | TRBJ2-1 | . | . | TRBV7-3
CASSFLTGEIETQYF | TGTGCCAGCAGTTTCCTGACAGGGGAGATAGAGACCCAGTACTTC | TRBJ2-5 | TRBD1 | . | TRBV28
CSVAGGRDTEAFF | TGCAGCGTTGCAGGGGGAAGAGACACTGAAGCTTTCTTT | TRBJ1-1 | TRBD1 | once | TRBV29-1
CASVRDRGLADTQYF | TGTGCCAGCGTCCGGGACAGGGGGTTGGCAGATACGCAGTATTTT | TRBJ2-3 | TRBD1 | . | TRBV6-1
CASSSTGYAEAFF | TGTGCCAGCAGCTCTACAGGATATGCCGAAGCTTTCTTT | TRBJ1-1 | . | . | TRBV11-1
CASSLDEGRAGGYTF | TGTGCCAGCAGCTTAGATGAAGGCAGGGCGGGAGGCTACACCTTC | TRBJ1-2 | . | . | TRBV7-6
CASSVIGRATEQFF | TGTGCCAGCAGCGTCATAGGGCGCGCTACGGAGCAGTTCTTC | TRBJ2-1 | . | . | TRBV6-5
CASSSQGTEAFF | TGCGCCAGCAGCTCCCAGGGTACTGAAGCTTTCTTT | TRBJ1-1 | . | . | TRBV5-1
CASSLEGRGSTDTQYF | TGCGCCAGCAGCTTGGAAGGCCGAGGTAGCACAGATACGCAGTATTTT | TRBJ2-3 | . | . | TRBV5-1
CATHKLGEREQFF | TGTGCCACCCACAAACTCGGGGAGAGGGAGCAGTTCTTC | TRBJ2-1 | . | . | TRBV27
CASSFHQGDVNEKLFF | TGTGCCAGCAGTTTCCACCAGGGGGACGTTAATGAAAAACTGTTTTTT | TRBJ1-4 | TRBD1 | . | TRBV28
CATRDSSRYEQYF | TGTGCCACCCGGGACAGTTCCCGCTACGAGCAGTACTTC | TRBJ2-7 | TRBD1 | . | TRBV2
CASGAGRITEAFF | TGTGCCAGCGGGGCAGGGAGAATCACTGAAGCTTTCTTT | TRBJ1-1 | . | . | TRBV21-1
CSVEGTGADGYTF | TGCAGCGTTGAAGGGACAGGGGCCGATGGCTACACCTTC | TRBJ1-2 | TRBD1 | few | TRBV29-1
CASLRDRVTYEQYF | TGTGCCAGTCTCCGGGACAGGGTCACCTACGAGCAGTACTTC | TRBJ2-7 | TRBD1 | . | TRBV2
CASSLYGSKTQETQYF | TGTGCCAGCAGCTTATACGGGTCCAAGACCCAAGAGACCCAGTACTTC | TRBJ2-5 | . | . | TRBV7-9
CASSVAGAHNEQFF | TGTGCCAGCAGCGTAGCGGGGGCGCACAATGAGCAGTTCTTC | TRBJ2-1 | . | once | TRBV9
CSAKFGNTIYF | TGCAGTGCCAAGTTCGGGAACACCATATATTTT | TRBJ1-3 | . | once | TRBV20-1
CASSPGTDLGTDTQYF | TGTGCCAGCAGCCCCGGAACAGACTTGGGGACAGATACGCAGTATTTT | TRBJ2-3 | . | . | TRBV5-4
CASSPDRDEKLFF | TGTGCCAGCTCACCCGACAGGGACGAAAAACTGTTTTTT | TRBJ1-4 | TRBD1 | . | TRBV18
CASSEDEGGGYEQYF | TGTGCCAGCAGTGAGGATGAGGGAGGTGGGTACGAGCAGTACTTC | TRBJ2-7 | . | few | TRBV6-1
CASSLGGGIQETQYF | TGTGCCAGCAGCTTAGGGGGAGGAATCCAAGAGACCCAGTACTTC | TRBJ2-5 | . | . | TRBV11-2
CASSNTRRPSYNEQFF | TGTGCCAGCAGTAACACTAGGCGACCGTCGTACAATGAGCAGTTCTTC | TRBJ2-1 | . | . | TRBV25-1
CSVEPGGGTEAFF | TGCAGCGTTGAACCAGGAGGGGGAACTGAAGCTTTCTTT | TRBJ1-1 | . | few | TRBV29-1
CATGGSGGGNTGELFF | TGTGCCACTGGTGGCTCCGGAGGCGGGAACACCGGGGAGCTGTTTTTT | TRBJ2-2 | . | . | TRBV19
CASSDNSGANVLTF | TGTGCCAGCAGTGACAACTCTGGGGCCAACGTCCTGACTTTC | TRBJ2-6 | . | . | TRBV6-4
CASSFWGSAKNIQYF | TGTGCCAGCAGCTTTTGGGGGTCGGCCAAAAACATTCAGTACTTC | TRBJ2-4 | . | . | TRBV5-4
CASSPRRELVGDTQYF | TGTGCCAGCTCGCCACGCAGGGAGTTGGTAGGAGATACGCAGTATTTT | TRBJ2-3 | . | . | TRBV18
CASSLGTVSDTQYF | TGCGCCAGCAGCTTGGGAACCGTCTCAGATACGCAGTATTTT | TRBJ2-3 | . | few | TRBV5-1